This is a list of T cell receptor beta chains from one sample in a study of shared clonotypes between healthy human individuals. Data came from immunoSEQ multiplex PCR; TCRdb stores just in-frame clones and leaves some out. The sample lists about 2 million clones; roughly 95% were seen once. The specimen sequenced was naive CD8+ T cells sorted from blood. Receptor source: a man between 18 and 35 years old in good health. The CDR3 runs from the conserved cysteine through the conserved F or W. The D gene is left open where the match is weak. Size tells how often a clone was seen (once, few, many) or the class of an expanded clone, and some rows leave it out.

V	D	J	size	CDR3	DNA
TRBV4-3	TRBD1	TRBJ1-1	NA	CASSQAGGQSEAFF	TGCGCCAGCAGCCAAGCAGGGGGCCAGAGTGAAGCTTTCTTT
TRBV7-8	NA	TRBJ1-1	NA	CASSFGRTEAFF	TGTGCCAGCAGCTTCGGACGGACTGAAGCTTTCTTT
TRBV6-6	TRBD2	TRBJ2-7	NA	CASSYLAGVVGEQYF	TGTGCCAGCAGTTACTTAGCGGGAGTAGTCGGCGAGCAGTACTTC
TRBV28	NA	TRBJ2-7	NA	CASSLGSSSYEQYF	TGTGCCAGCAGTTTGGGGAGCAGCTCCTACGAGCAGTACTTC
TRBV27	TRBD1	TRBJ1-2	NA	CASSSIPFDRVGGYTF	TGTGCCAGCAGTTCGATCCCCTTCGACAGGGTGGGCGGCTACACCTTC
TRBV12-5	NA	TRBJ2-1	once	CASGLDPGGYNEQFF	TGTGCTAGTGGTTTGGACCCAGGTGGCTACAATGAGCAGTTCTTC
TRBV27	NA	TRBJ2-2	NA	CASSSAGELFF	TGTGCCAGCAGTAGTGCCGGGGAGCTGTTTTTT
TRBV4-1	NA	TRBJ2-3	NA	CASSQDEMAGANTDTQYF	TGCGCCAGCAGCCAAGATGAAATGGCAGGGGCCAACACAGATACGCAGTATTTT
TRBV13	TRBD2	TRBJ2-1	NA	CASSPGTSGKYEQFF	TGTGCCAGCAGCCCCGGGACTAGCGGGAAGTATGAGCAGTTCTTC
TRBV9	NA	TRBJ1-1	NA	CASSVAHSTNTEAFF	TGTGCCAGCAGCGTAGCCCATTCGACGAACACTGAAGCTTTCTTT
TRBV29-1	TRBD1	TRBJ2-1	NA	CSVEDDRGQFF	TGCAGCGTTGAAGATGACAGGGGGCAGTTCTTC
TRBV6-5	NA	TRBJ1-5	NA	CASSGTYSHQPQHF	TGTGCCAGCAGTGGGACGTATTCGCATCAGCCCCAGCATTTT